One sample yielded the 20 T cell receptor beta chains listed below, sequenced in a study of T cell changes during pregnancy in multiple sclerosis. Using immunoSEQ multiplex PCR, the repertoire was profiled, and TCRdb retains in-frame clones only, with some absent. The data hold around 84,000 clones, with 94% observed a single time. The sample consisted of peripheral blood, taken in the second trimester of pregnancy. These receptors all stem from a female donor in good health, enrolled as a control in a pregnancy study.

This chain uses TRBV28 with TRBJ2-7; 9 bases line up with TRBD1. The CDR3 spans 15 residues. Germline V gene lookup returns CDR1 MDHEN and CDR2 SYDVKM. Trimming at V came to 1 base and at J to 3 bases, leaving 4 bases not matched to a gene. CDR3 loop: CASSLLQGAIYEQYF. DNA of the CDR3: TGTGCCAGCAGTTTATTACAGGGGGCTATCTACGAGCAGTACTTC.

The rearrangement links TRBV6-5 to TRBJ2-1, with 8 bases fitting TRBD2. V was clipped by 2 bases and J by 3 bases; unmatched bases: 6. The CDR3 runs 16 residues. The germline CDR1 and CDR2 sequences are MNHEY and SVGAGI. The CDR3 DNA follows: TGTGCCAGCAGTTACGATCCTCGGGGGGGCTACAATGAGCAGTTCTTC. Its translation: CASSYDPRGGYNEQFF.

The chain combines TRBV4-2 with TRBJ2-1; TRBD2 might be the D (6 bases). The germline V gene encodes CDR1 LGHNA and CDR2 YNFKEQ. Trimming shortened V by 0 bases and J by 6 bases, and 15 bases separated the two germline ends. The CDR3 has 16 amino acids. DNA of the CDR3: TGTGCCAGCAGCCAAGATCTGGAGGGCCGTAGCAATGAGCAGTTCTTC. Encoded protein: CASSQDLEGRSNEQFF.

The count of this clone is one. The rearrangement uses TRBV11-3 and TRBJ2-4, with TRBD2 as a possible D gene (7 bases). Germline V gene lookup returns CDR1 SGHNT and CDR2 YENEEA. The CDR3 length is 16 residues. Trimming stripped 5 bases from V and 0 bases from J, with 14 bases between. The chain's CDR3 is CASSPGGLLAKNIQYF. The DNA for the CDR3 is TGTGCCAGCAGCCCGGGGGGCCTACTAGCCAAAAACATTCAGTACTTC.

This clone showed up just once. This chain uses TRBV7-9 with TRBJ1-5; D gene unclear. The germline gives CDR1 SEHNR, CDR2 FQNEAQ (reference sequence). The CDR3 extends over 12 amino acids. The ends were cut back, 5 bases at V and 8 bases at J, with 10 bases in the middle. The CDR3: CASSPVSEPQHF. The CDR3 nucleotides read TGTGCCAGCAGCCCCGTTTCCGAGCCCCAGCATTTT. Full variable domain (rest looked up from reference TRBV7-9 and TRBJ1-5): DTGVSQNPRHKITKRGQNVTFRCDPISEHNRLYWYRQTLGQGPEFLTYFQNEAQLEKSRLLSDRFSAERPKGSFSTLEIQRTEQGDSAMYLCASSPVSEPQHFGDGTRLSIL.

V and J are TRBV9 and TRBJ1-3, with a possible D match to TRBD1 (5 bases). This CDR3 contains 14 residues. Germline-derived CDR1 and CDR2 are SGDLS and YYNGEE. V was shortened by 5 bases and J by 0 bases, with 9 bases between the two germline ends. CDR3 coding DNA: TGTGCCAGCAGTCAGGGCTTCTCTGGAAACACCATATATTTT. Its translation: CASSQGFSGNTIYF.

J is TRBJ2-5 and V is TRBV14; D is uncertain. Trimming pared 1 base from V and 9 bases from J, leaving 18 bases between. The germline V gene encodes CDR1 SGHDN and CDR2 FVKESK. CDR3 length equals 15 residues. In DNA, the CDR3 is TGTGCCAGCAGCCAAGGGGCTTACGCCATTCAGGCCCAGTACTTC. The encoded protein is CASSQGAYAIQAQYF.

This chain uses TRBV5-1 with TRBJ2-1; 8 positions agree with TRBD2. There are 16 residues in the CDR3. Germline V lookup: CDR1 SGHRS, CDR2 YFSETQ. Trimming at V came to 0 bases and at J to 7 bases, leaving 9 bases not matched to a gene. CDR3 sequence reads: CASSLGASGPGNEQFF. The DNA for the CDR3 is TGCGCCAGCAGCTTGGGGGCTAGCGGGCCGGGGAATGAGCAGTTCTTC.

CDR3 bases: TGCGCCAGCAGCTTAGACAGCCGGCGCGCGGAGACCCAGTACTTC. This translates into CASSLDSRRAETQYF. The genes are TRBV5-1 and TRBJ2-5; weak D call: TRBD1 (5 bases). Germline V CDR1 and CDR2: SGHRS, YFSETQ. V lost 2 bases and J 5 bases, leaving 16 bases between the germline ends. The length of the CDR3 is 15 residues.

This sequence joins TRBV7-9 and TRBJ2-7; the D gene is possibly TRBD1 (5 bases). The V gene's germline CDR1 is SEHNR and CDR2 FQNEAQ (reference sequence). The V and J ends lost 7 bases and 3 bases respectively, with 13 bases between them. The CDR3 loop spans 13 amino acids. The CDR3: CASTVGRDYEQYF. In DNA form, the CDR3 reads TGTGCCAGCACCGTCGGCAGGGACTACGAGCAGTACTTC.

J is TRBJ2-7 and V is TRBV27; 12 bases agree with TRBD2. The CDR3 length is 16 residues. Germline assignment: CDR1 MNHEY and CDR2 SMNVEV (reference sequence). With V trimmed by 5 bases and J by 2 bases, 7 bases remained unmatched. DNA of the CDR3: TGTGCCAGCAGTGGCCTAGCGGGAGGGGGGACCTACGAGCAGTACTTC. This sequence encodes CASSGLAGGGTYEQYF.

V and J are TRBV5-1 and TRBJ1-5, with a tentative D call TRBD1 (5 bases). Trimming removed 4 bases from V and 5 bases from J, with 13 bases in between. Germline values: CDR1 SGHRS, CDR2 YFSETQ. The CDR3 spans 14 residues. The DNA for the CDR3 is TGCGCCAGCAGCCGCGGGGCCGGGGATCAGCCCCAGCATTTT. It specifies CASSRGAGDQPQHF. Looking up the rest from reference TRBV5-1 and TRBJ1-5 gives the full variable domain: KAGVTQTPRYLIKTRGQQVTLSCSPISGHRSVSWYQQTPGQGLQFLFEYFSETQRNKGNFPGRFSGRQFSNSRSEMNVSTLELGDSALYLCASSRGAGDQPQHFGDGTRLSIL.

This clone showed up just once. The J gene is TRBJ2-3, the V gene TRBV10-3, with D tentatively TRBD1 (6 bases). V dropped 2 bases and J dropped 6 bases, with 6 bases sitting between them. The CDR3 loop spans 12 amino acids. Germline CDR1 and CDR2: ENHRY and SYGVKD. CDR3 region: CAISETGDTQYF. CDR3 DNA sequence: TGTGCCATCAGTGAGACAGGGGATACGCAGTATTTT.

The chain employs TRBV29-1 and TRBJ2-3, with 9 nucleotides matching TRBD2. Germline CDR1 is SQVTM and CDR2 is ANQGSEA. The CDR3 extends over 14 amino acids. The CDR3 here is CTIAGVTQTDTQYF. DNA for the CDR3: TGCACCATAGCGGGGGTAACGCAGACAGATACGCAGTATTTT.

The chain recombines TRBV18 with TRBJ2-3, with 12 bases fitting TRBD2. This CDR3 is built from 16 residues. CDR1 and CDR2 (germline): KGHSH, LQKENI. V gave up 4 bases and J gave up 5 bases; unmatched junction bases: 7. The CDR3 coding sequence is TGTGCCAGCTCACATCCGGGACTAGCGGGCAGAGATACGCAGTATTTT. This sequence encodes CASSHPGLAGRDTQYF.

The chain joins TRBV2 to TRBJ2-1; TRBD1 might be the D (6 bases). The V gene's germline CDR1 is SNHLY and CDR2 FYNNEI. The germline V and J ends were trimmed by 4 bases and 0 bases, with 10 bases remaining between them. The CDR3 sequence is 15 residues long. The CDR3 sequence: CASSGTGLSYNEQFF. CDR3 DNA: TGTGCCAGCAGTGGTACAGGGCTCTCCTACAATGAGCAGTTCTTC.

This clone was recorded once. The rearrangement joins TRBV29-1 to TRBJ2-5; a weak D match, TRBD2 (6 bases). Trimming took 3 bases from V and 5 from J, leaving 7 bases between them. The CDR3 totals 11 residues. Germline loops: CDR1 SQVTM, CDR2 ANQGSEA. The CDR3 here is CSVERDETQYF. As DNA, the CDR3 is TGCAGCGTTGAGCGGGATGAGACCCAGTACTTC. Full variable domain (remainder filled in from reference TRBV29-1 and TRBJ2-5): SAVISQKPSRDICQRGTSLTIQCQVDSQVTMMFWYRQQPGQSLTLIATANQGSEATYESGFVIDKFPISRPNLTFSTLTVSNMSPEDSSIYLCSVERDETQYFGPGTRLLVL.

The chain carries TRBV10-3 and TRBJ1-1; D perhaps matches TRBD1 (6 bases). CDR3 length: 14 amino acids. V was trimmed by 6 bases and J by 7 bases, leaving 18 bases between them. Germline lookup yields CDR1 ENHRY and CDR2 SYGVKD. The CDR3 DNA is TGTGCCATCAGCCCTACACAGGGTTCCATTGAAGCTTTCTTT. Protein sequence: CAISPTQGSIEAFF.

This clone came up once. CDR3 sequence reads: CASSPQATNEKLFF. DNA for the CDR3: TGTGCCAGCAGTCCACAGGCAACTAATGAAAAACTGTTTTTT. This sequence joins TRBV28 and TRBJ1-4; D possibly corresponds to TRBD1 (5 bases). The CDR3 extends over 14 amino acids. CDR1 MDHEN and CDR2 SYDVKM come from the germline V gene. With 5 bases removed from V and 0 bases from J, the gap between germline ends came to 7 bases. Variable domain in full (rest from reference TRBV28 and TRBJ1-4): DVKVTQSSRYLVKRTGEKVFLECVQDMDHENMFWYRQDPGLGLRLIYFSYDVKMKEKGDIPEGYSVSREKKERFSLILESASTNQTSMYLCASSPQATNEKLFFGSGTQLSVL.

The chain couples TRBV27 to TRBJ2-7; 7 positions match TRBD1. V trimming: 2 bases; J trimming: 3 bases; junction bases outside the gene matches: 4. CDR3 length: 14 residues. Germline CDR1 reads MNHEY; CDR2 reads SMNVEV (reference sequence). CDR3: CASSLMRDSYEQYF. CDR3 DNA sequence: TGTGCCAGCAGTTTAATGAGGGACAGCTACGAGCAGTACTTC.